What follows describes a single T cell receptor (beta chain). The study recruited people aged about 18 to 95 years across approximately 24 US areas. Clinical history as reported by participants underpinned cohort assignment. V was clipped by 3 bases and J by 4 bases, with 15 bases between them. CDR3 size: 15 residues. Germline lookup yields CDR1 KGHSH and CDR2 LQKENI. The sample belongs to a study of blood T cell repertoires in COVID-19. Only in-frame clones appear in the TCRdb table, and some are missing; sequencing was by immunoSEQ multiplex PCR. Of roughly 260,000 clones listed, 87% are singletons. Material for sequencing was PBMCs or T cells enriched from blood (not recorded which). This TCR derives from a woman aged 25 to 45 with acute COVID-19. This chain connects TRBV18 to TRBJ1-2; tentative D call: TRBD1 (6 bases). The CDR3 here is CASSPGADRGYGYTF. The CDR3, as DNA: TGTGCCAGCTCACCGGGTGCGGACAGAGGCTATGGCTACACCTTC.